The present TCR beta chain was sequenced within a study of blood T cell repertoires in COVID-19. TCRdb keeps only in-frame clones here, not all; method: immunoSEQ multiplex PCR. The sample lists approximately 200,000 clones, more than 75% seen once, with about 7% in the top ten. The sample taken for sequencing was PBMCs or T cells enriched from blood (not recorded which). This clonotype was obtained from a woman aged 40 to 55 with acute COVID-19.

The CDR3 sequence is CASSLVAENTEAFF. CDR3 sequence (DNA): TGTGCCAGCAGCTTAGTGGCGGAGAACACTGAAGCTTTCTTT. The chain joins TRBV7-9 to TRBJ1-1; D is unclear. There are 14 residues in the CDR3. Trimming took 1 base from V and 1 from J, leaving 7 bases between them. Germline loops: CDR1 SEHNR, CDR2 FQNEAQ (reference sequence). Full variable domain (missing parts from reference TRBV7-9 and TRBJ1-1): DTGVSQNPRHKITKRGQNVTFRCDPISEHNRLYWYRQTLGQGPEFLTYFQNEAQLEKSRLLSDRFSAERPKGSFSTLEIQRTEQGDSAMYLCASSLVAENTEAFFGQGTRLTVV.